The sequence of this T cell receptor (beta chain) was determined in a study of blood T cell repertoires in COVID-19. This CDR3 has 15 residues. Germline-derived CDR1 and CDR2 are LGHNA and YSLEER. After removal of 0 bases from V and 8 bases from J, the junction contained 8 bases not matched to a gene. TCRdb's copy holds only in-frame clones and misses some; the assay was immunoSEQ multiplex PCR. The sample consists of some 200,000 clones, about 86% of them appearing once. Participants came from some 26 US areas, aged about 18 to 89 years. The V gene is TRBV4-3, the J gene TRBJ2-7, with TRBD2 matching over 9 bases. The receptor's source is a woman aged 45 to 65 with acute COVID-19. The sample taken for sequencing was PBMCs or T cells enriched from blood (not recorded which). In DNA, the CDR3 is TGCGCCAGCAGCCAAGATGTTAGCGGGAGCGTCCAGCAGTACTTC. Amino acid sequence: CASSQDVSGSVQQYF.